The clone carrying this TCR beta chain showed up just once. The CDR3 is 13 residues long. V dropped 6 bases and J dropped 3 bases, with 14 bases sitting between them. Germline values: CDR1 DFQATT, CDR2 SNEGSKA (reference sequence). Using a J-beta primer mix together with a sample-barcoded 5' primer, a second PCR was run for roughly 7 to 12 cycles. TCRdb re-called the 5' RACE reads with MiXCR, one entry per CDR3 protein. The table records fewer than 950,000 distinct CDR3 sequences, 53% of them present only once. The data stem from a study of blood T cells in healthy people across ages. This clonotype was sampled from an older man in good health. The V and J genes are TRBV20-1 and TRBJ2-5; TRBD1 might be the D (5 bases). Specimen: blood. The CDR3 region has the DNA TGCAGTGCCCCCGAGGTAGGGGAAGAGACCCAGTACTTC. This sequence encodes CSAPEVGEETQYF.